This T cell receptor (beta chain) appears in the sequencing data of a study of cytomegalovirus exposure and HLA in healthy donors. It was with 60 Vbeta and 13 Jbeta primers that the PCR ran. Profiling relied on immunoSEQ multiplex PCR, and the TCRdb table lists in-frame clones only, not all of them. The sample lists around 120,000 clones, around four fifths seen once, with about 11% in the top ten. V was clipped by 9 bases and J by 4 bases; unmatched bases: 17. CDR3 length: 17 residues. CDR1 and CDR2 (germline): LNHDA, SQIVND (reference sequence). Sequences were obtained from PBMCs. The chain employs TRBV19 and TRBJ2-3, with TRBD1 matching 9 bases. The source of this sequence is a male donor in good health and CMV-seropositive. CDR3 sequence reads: CASRKRQGEGRPDTQYF. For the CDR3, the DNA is TGTGCCAGCAGAAAGCGACAGGGGGAGGGAAGGCCAGATACGCAGTATTTT. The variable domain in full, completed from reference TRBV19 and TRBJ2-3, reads DGGITQSPKYLFRKEGQNVTLSCEQNLNHDAMYWYRQDPGQGLRLIYYSQIVNDFQKGDIAEGYSVSREKKESFPLTVTSAQKNPTAFYLCASRKRQGEGRPDTQYFGPGTRLTVL.